The 7 T cell receptor beta chains below come from one sample, sequenced in a study of blood T cell repertoires in COVID-19 (dated by TCRdb to about 2020). To prepare the library, the immunoSEQ multiplex PCR assay was applied. As stored in TCRdb, this immuneACCESS dataset retains in-frame rearrangements with V and J assigned. A fraction of the clones does not appear; measured against another copy, unresolved V genes explain less than half of the discrepancy, and the remainder lacks a known reason. This sample gives about 220,000 clones in total; around 80% of them show up just once. The top ten constitute 9.7% of the sample. Material for sequencing was peripheral blood. These TCRs come from a man aged 50-59 years with active or convalescent COVID-19.

The V and J genes are TRBV3-1 (or the pseudogene TRBV3-2) and TRBJ1-6; weak D call: TRBD1 (6 bases). This CDR3 spans 16 amino acids. The germline V and J ends were trimmed by 6 bases and 0 bases, with 12 bases remaining between them. Germline V gives CDR1 LGHDT, CDR2 YNNKEL (reference sequence). CDR3 nucleotide sequence: TGTGCCAGCAGTTCAGGGGATAGCTCCTATAATTCACCCCTCCACTTT. It codes for CASSSGDSSYNSPLHF.

V gene TRBV27 combines with J gene TRBJ2-7; D is perhaps TRBD2 (6 bases). The CDR3 consists of 16 residues. The germline V and J ends were trimmed by 5 bases and 4 bases, with 21 bases remaining between them. Germline V gives CDR1 MNHEY, CDR2 SMNVEV (reference sequence). CDR3 protein: CASSTPLAGRPYEQYF. The CDR3 bases are TGTGCCAGCAGTACCCCCCTCGCGGGAAGGCCGTACGAGCAGTACTTC.

The chain joins TRBV7-2 to TRBJ2-2; TRBD1 aligns across 7 bases. Looked up from germline, CDR1 is SGHTA and CDR2 is FQGNSA. The CDR3 spans 16 residues. Trimming cost V 1 base and J 1 base; bases outside gene matches: 3. The CDR3 spells CASSLGGGGNTGELFF. Here the CDR3 DNA reads TGTGCCAGCAGCTTAGGAGGGGGCGGGAACACCGGGGAGCTGTTTTTT. Complete variable domain (other parts from reference TRBV7-2 and TRBJ2-2): GAGVSQSPSNKVTEKGKDVELRCDPISGHTALYWYRQSLGQGLEFLIYFQGNSAPDKSGLPSDRFSAERTGGSVSTLTIQRTQQEDSAVYLCASSLGGGGNTGELFFGEGSRLTVL.

The rearrangement uses TRBV4-1 and TRBJ2-3, with TRBD1 identical over 7 bases. This CDR3 has 18 residues. CDR1 is MGHRA and CDR2 is YSYEKL in the germline V gene. Unmatched junction bases numbered 18, after V lost 6 bases and J lost 3 bases. The CDR3 DNA sequence: TGCGCCAGCAGACGAGCGCCCCCGGACAGGTGGAAAACAGATACGCAGTATTTT. This encodes CASRRAPPDRWKTDTQYF.

The chain carries TRBV3-1 (or the pseudogene TRBV3-2) and TRBJ1-2; possible D gene TRBD1, 5 bases. Trimming stripped 3 bases from V and 4 bases from J, with 12 bases between. This CDR3 region has 14 residues. Germline values: CDR1 LGHDT, CDR2 YNNKEL (reference sequence). The DNA for the CDR3 is TGTGCCAGCAGCCATACAGGCGACCTCTATGGCTACACCTTC. It codes for CASSHTGDLYGYTF.

The V gene is TRBV9, the J gene TRBJ2-5; perhaps TRBD2 as D (7 bases). Trimming removed 4 bases at V and 1 base at J, with 11 bases between. Germline assignment: CDR1 SGDLS and CDR2 YYNGEE. The CDR3 has 14 amino acids. CDR3 protein: CASSPRGAQETQYF. The CDR3, as DNA: TGTGCCAGCAGCCCACGGGGGGCCCAAGAGACCCAGTACTTC.

The gene calls are TRBV19 and TRBJ1-2, with D perhaps matching TRBD1 (5 bases). Trimming stripped 5 bases from V and 4 bases from J, with 14 bases between. CDR3 length: 14 residues. Germline V gene sequence: CDR1 LNHDA, CDR2 SQIVND (reference sequence). Here the CDR3 reads CASSRAGGGYGYTF. The CDR3 DNA reads TGTGCCAGTAGTCGTGCCGGGGGGGGCTATGGCTACACCTTC.